A selection of T cell receptor beta chains follows, all from one sample in a study of T cell repertoires in cytomegalovirus infection. One entry per CDR3 protein results from TCRdb running MiXCR on the reads. The data hold about 160,000 distinct CDR3 sequences, with more than 15% observed a single time. Sequenced sample: CD8+ T cells from PBMCs. These receptors were taken from a human donor in good health (CMV status not recorded). Some clones in this sample may be carry-over from other donors' samples. CDR3s include the opening cysteine and the closing phenylalanine or tryptophan. D genes are given only for firm matches. Clone size, where shown, is once, few, many, or a class for clones that have expanded.

j_gene	d_gene	abundance	len	v_gene	CDR3aa	CDR3nt
TRBJ2-7	TRBD1	.	14	TRBV12-3/TRBV12-4	CASSFGTGYYEQYF	TGTGCCAGCAGTTTTGGGACAGGATATTACGAGCAGTACTTC
TRBJ2-3	.	.	16	TRBV19	CASTLGRRRATDTQYF	TGTGCCAGTACCCTGGGGAGGAGACGTGCAACGGATACGCAGTATTTT
TRBJ1-1	.	few	14	TRBV7-3	CASSLSLGNTEAFF	TGTGCCAGCAGCTTAAGCCTGGGGAACACTGAAGCTTTCTTT
TRBJ1-1	.	.	17	TRBV7-6	CASSLAGKDPGAAEAFF	TGTGCCAGCAGCTTAGCGGGCAAAGACCCTGGGGCGGCTGAAGCTTTCTTT
TRBJ2-7	.	few	15	TRBV14	CASSQVPSSSYEQYF	TGTGCCAGCAGCCAAGTCCCCTCCAGCTCCTACGAGCAGTACTTC
TRBJ1-5	.	.	15	TRBV20-1	CSAREGQGRNQPQHF	TGCAGTGCTAGAGAGGGGCAGGGTCGCAATCAGCCCCAGCATTTT
TRBJ2-1	TRBD2	.	18	TRBV7-6	CASSLRLAGYPGYNEQFF	TGTGCCAGCAGCTTAAGACTAGCGGGGTATCCCGGATACAATGAGCAGTTCTTC
TRBJ2-3	.	few	14	TRBV12-5	CASGLGRVTDTQYF	TGTGCTAGTGGTTTGGGCAGGGTCACAGATACGCAGTATTTT
TRBJ2-7	.	.	14	TRBV5-6	CASSLGDIAYEQYF	TGTGCCAGCAGCTTGGGGGACATAGCCTACGAGCAGTACTTC
TRBJ2-7	.	.	14	TRBV27	CASGPYASSYEQYF	TGTGCCAGCGGGCCTTACGCTAGCTCCTACGAGCAGTACTTC
TRBJ2-6	.	.	18	TRBV14	CASSPLGGTGSGANVLTF	TGTGCCAGCAGCCCCCTCGGGGGAACGGGGTCAGGGGCCAACGTCCTGACTTTC
TRBJ2-5	.	many	16	TRBV28	CASSFSAGRLRSTQYF	TGTGCCAGCAGTTTTTCCGCGGGACGTTTAAGGTCGACCCAGTACTTC
TRBJ2-7	TRBD2	many	14	TRBV27	CASAAGTRAYEQYF	TGTGCCAGCGCTGCCGGGACTAGGGCCTACGAGCAGTACTTC
TRBJ1-1	.	few	14	TRBV6-2/TRBV6-3	CASSYAGDHTEAFF	TGTGCCAGCAGTTACGCAGGGGACCACACTGAAGCTTTCTTT
TRBJ1-2	.	few	12	TRBV29-1	CSVGRGGDGYTF	TGCAGCGTTGGGAGGGGGGGTGATGGCTACACCTTC
TRBJ1-5	.	few	18	TRBV27	CASSPTQPPRYSNQPQHF	TGTGCCAGCAGTCCTACCCAACCTCCCAGGTATAGCAATCAGCCCCAGCATTTT
TRBJ1-1	.	.	13	TRBV7-9	CASSPSMNTEAFF	TGTGCCAGCAGCCCCAGCATGAACACTGAAGCTTTCTTT
TRBJ2-1	.	many	13	TRBV14	CASSLYREDEQFF	TGTGCCAGCAGCCTCTACCGCGAGGATGAGCAGTTCTTC